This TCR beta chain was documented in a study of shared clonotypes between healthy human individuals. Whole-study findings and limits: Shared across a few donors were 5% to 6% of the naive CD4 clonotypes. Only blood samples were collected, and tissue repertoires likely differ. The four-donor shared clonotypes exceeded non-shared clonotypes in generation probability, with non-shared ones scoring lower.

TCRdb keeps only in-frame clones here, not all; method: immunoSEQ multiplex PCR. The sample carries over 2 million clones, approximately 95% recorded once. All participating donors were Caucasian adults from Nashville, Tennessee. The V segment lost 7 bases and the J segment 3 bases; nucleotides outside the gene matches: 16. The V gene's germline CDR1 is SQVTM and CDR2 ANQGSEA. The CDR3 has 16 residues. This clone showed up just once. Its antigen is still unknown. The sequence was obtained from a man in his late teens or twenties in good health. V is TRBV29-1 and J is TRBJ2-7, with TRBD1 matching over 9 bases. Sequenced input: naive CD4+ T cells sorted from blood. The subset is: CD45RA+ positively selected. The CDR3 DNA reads TGCAGCGCTACCACTCGCCCGGGACAGGGTAACTACGAGCAGTACTTC. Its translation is CSATTRPGQGNYEQYF.